These 9 T cell receptor beta chains were sequenced from one sample in a study of molecular identifiers for immune sequencing clone quantification listed by TCRdb under 2018. The receptor library was made with PCR. The sequencer was a NextSeq 500. TCRdb handled the public reads itself, with Q25 trimming in fastp and clone calling in MiXCR, and kept productive beta chains. Duplicate CDR3 protein sequences are folded into a single record with the most common DNA and genes. The sample data list over 90,000 distinct CDR3 sequences, and about 35% of these were observed just once. 9% to 10% of the sample comes from the top ten. Source material: naive CD8+ T cells from blood, with Jurkat cell RNA spiked in. The cell subset or site label corresponds to: FACS-sorted CD8+CD4-CCR7+CD45RA+ naive T cells. These receptors came from a human donor in good health. Some libraries in this study had Jurkat cell RNA spiked in.

This clonotype has at least ten counts. This CDR3 is CASSFLQVRDGTGELFF. Here the CDR3 DNA reads TGTGCCAGCAGTTTTCTTCAGGTCCGCGATGGCACCGGGGAGCTGTTTTTT. This chain uses TRBV28 with TRBJ2-2; D gene ambiguous. Germline V gives CDR1 MDHEN, CDR2 SYDVKM. V dropped 3 bases and J dropped 4 bases, with 18 bases sitting between them. The CDR3 covers 17 residues.

Of note for this clonotype: A much larger clonotype is one base distant, so this may be a read error. The rearrangement joins TRBV28 to TRBJ1-1, with D possibly TRBD1 on 6 matching bases. The CDR3 is made up of 15 amino acids. V was cut by 6 bases and J by 3 bases, with 17 bases left in between. The germline gives CDR1 MDHEN, CDR2 SYDVKM. The CDR3 is CASRTRGAGYTEAFF. The CDR3 bases are TGTGCCAGCAGGACTCGGGGGGCGGGGTACACTGAAGCTTTCTTT. Drawing the rest from reference TRBV28 and TRBJ1-1, the complete variable domain is DVKVTQSSRYLVKRTGEKVFLECVQDMDHENMFWYRQDPGLGLRLIYFSYDVKMKEKGDIPEGYSVSREKKERFSLILESASTNQTSMYLCASRTRGAGYTEAFFGQGTRLTVV.

In the case of this clonotype: Its ends do not fully match the called genes, so a read error is possible. The gene calls are TRBV20-1 and TRBJ2-7, with D tentatively TRBD1 (6 bases). The CDR3 has 16 residues. The germline V gene has CDR1 DFQATT and CDR2 SNEGSKA (reference sequence). The CDR3 reads CSAGEGGGRGVNEQYF. CDR3 in DNA: TGCAGTGCTGGAGAAGGTGGGGGCAGGGGTGTCAACGAGCAGTACTTC.

The chain uses TRBV6-4 and TRBJ1-1, with D possibly matching TRBD1 (6 bases). CDR1 MRHNA and CDR2 SNTAGT come from the germline V gene. V was cut by 6 bases and J by 5 bases, with 7 bases left in between. CDR3 size: 11 residues. Written as DNA, the CDR3 is TGTGCCAGCAGGAGGGGGACTGAAGCTTTCTTT. Encoded protein: CASRRGTEAFF.

As for this clonotype: A much larger clone lies a single base off, so this may be a read error. V gene TRBV29-1 combines with J gene TRBJ1-1; the match to TRBD1 covers 9 bases. Germline CDR1 SQVTM, CDR2 ANQGSEA. The CDR3 has 13 residues. V trimming: 7 bases; J trimming: 6 bases; junction bases outside the gene matches: 9. The CDR3 sequence is CSARDRENSEAFF. The CDR3 DNA reads as TGCAGCGCGCGGGACAGGGAAAACTCTGAAGCTTTCTTT.

As for this clonotype: A clone one base away is much larger, so this may be a read error. The gene calls are TRBV7-6 and TRBJ2-5; unclear D gene. The CDR3 has 15 amino acids. Per germline, CDR1 SGHVS and CDR2 FNYEAQ. The CDR3 here is CASSLFNGLQEPQYF. The CDR3 DNA reads TGTGCCAGCAGCTTATTCAATGGCCTCCAAGAGCCCCAGTACTTC.

V and J are TRBV5-1 and TRBJ1-2, with 7 bases lining up with TRBD1. V was clipped by 2 bases and J by 6 bases; unmatched bases: 1. Per germline, CDR1 SGHRS and CDR2 YFSETQ. The CDR3 length is 12 residues. CDR3 DNA sequence: TGCGCCAGCAGCTTAGGACAGGATGGCTACACCTTC. It yields the protein CASSLGQDGYTF.

Remarks on this clonotype: This may be a read error, as it is one base from a much larger clone. The CDR3 sequence: CASAGLAAATGTQYF. In nucleotides, the CDR3 is TGTGCCAGCGCCGGGCTAGCAGCCGCCACAGGTACGCAGTATTTT. The rearrangement joins TRBV2 to TRBJ2-3, with D perhaps TRBD1 or TRBD2 (5 bases each). Germline lookup yields CDR1 SNHLY and CDR2 FYNNEI. The CDR3 runs to 15 residues.

Comment on this clonotype: A read error may be the cause here, since a much bigger clone is one base away. The CDR3, as DNA: TGTGCCTGCAGTTTATCAGACAGGGGAAGTCAGCCCCAGCATTTT. Amino acids: CACSLSDRGSQPQHF. This rearrangement joins TRBV28 to TRBJ1-5; 8 bases line up with TRBD1. The germline V gene encodes CDR1 MDHEN and CDR2 SYDVKM. CDR3 length: 15 amino acids.